Following are 17 T cell receptor beta chains from one sample sequenced in a study of tumor-infiltrating lymphocytes in primary liver carcinoma. Making TCR beta cDNA involved around 510 ng total RNA and a constant-region primer. What produced the TCR beta libraries was three nested multiplex PCR rounds using slightly modified ARM-PCR. The study ran its first two PCR rounds for roughly 11 cycles each, using TRBV1-TRBV30 forward primers and a C-beta reverse primer. TCRdb re-called the multiplex PCR reads with MiXCR, one entry per CDR3 protein. The repertoire includes 250,000 to 400,000 distinct CDR3 sequences, around three fifths of them detected once, and roughly 10% sits in the top ten. Blood RNA was derived from unsorted whole blood, and germline DNA was extracted too. Source material: peripheral blood. Receptors originate from a middle-aged man with primary liver carcinoma and hepatitis B virus infection.

At least ten counts were recorded for this clonotype. This chain uses TRBV6-5 with TRBJ2-5, with TRBD2 matching over 12 bases. CDR1 and CDR2 from the germline V gene are MNHEY and SVGAGI. V dropped 5 bases and J dropped 4; count of bases not matched to a gene: 2. The CDR3 is made up of 14 amino acids. This CDR3 is CASSVTSGRETQYF. For the CDR3, the DNA is TGTGCCAGCAGTGTGACTAGCGGGAGAGAGACCCAGTACTTC.

This clonotype was counted only a few times. One junction end does not reproduce the germline sequence, and a read error may be involved. The chain uses TRBV5-1 and TRBJ2-7; D not resolved. The CDR3 sequence is 13 residues long. The germline V gene encodes CDR1 SGHRS and CDR2 YFSETQ. This chain's CDR3 is CASSWEPSYEQYF. DNA of the CDR3: TGCGCTAGCAGCTGGGAACCCTCCTACGAGCAGTACTTC.

The chain is built from TRBV14 and TRBJ2-2; D may be TRBD1 (5 bases). The V gene's germline CDR1 is SGHDN and CDR2 FVKESK. V was trimmed by 1 base and J by 9 bases, leaving 12 bases between them. CDR3 length: 14 amino acids. The CDR3 nucleotides read TGTGCCAGCAGCCAAGGCAGGGTGACCCGGGAGCTGTTTTTT. This translates into CASSQGRVTRELFF.

This clonotype was detected only a few times. With a much larger clone just one base away, this may be a read error. The CDR3 spells CASSSDWDNEQFF. Written as DNA, the CDR3 is TGTGCCAGCAGTTCAGATTGGGACAATGAGCAGTTCTTC. The rearrangement uses TRBV12-3 or TRBV12-4 and TRBJ2-1; no reliable D call. Deletions cut 4 bases from V and 5 bases from J, with 9 bases between. This CDR3 has 13 residues.

As for this clonotype: The junction differs from germline at one of its ends, possibly a read error. The rearrangement links TRBV12-3 or TRBV12-4 to TRBJ2-2; 9 bases are a match to TRBD1. This CDR3 has 15 residues. The CDR3 DNA reads TGTGCCGGCAGTTTAGCGACAGGGGGCACCGGGGAGCTGTTTTTT. Translated: CAGSLATGGTGELFF.

In this sample, this clonotype turned up many times. V is TRBV5-4 and J is TRBJ2-7, with 11 nucleotides matching TRBD2. CDR1 is SGHNT, CDR2 YYREEE, per germline (reference sequence). There are 15 residues in the CDR3. V shed 4 bases, J shed 5 bases, and the junction held 8 bases outside the gene matches. The CDR3 protein is CASSTTSGSSNEQYF. The CDR3 DNA sequence: TGTGCCAGCAGCACAACTAGCGGGAGCTCGAACGAGCAGTACTTC.

The gene calls are TRBV2 and TRBJ2-4; no clear D. Between the trimmed V and J ends, which lost 7 bases and 5 bases, there was a span of 9 bases. In germline, CDR1 is SNHLY, CDR2 FYNNEI. This CDR3 comprises 12 residues. CDR3 bases: TGTGCCAGCAAGGACCGAGAAAACATTCAGTACTTC. Translated, it gives CASKDRENIQYF.

This clonotype was recorded a few times. CDR3 in amino acids: CAAAPSGNNEQFF. CDR3 DNA sequence: TGTGCCGCGGCCCCTAGCGGGAACAATGAGCAGTTCTTC. The gene calls are TRBV5-4 and TRBJ2-1; 9 bases are shared with TRBD2. V lost 10 bases, J lost 5 bases, and 7 bases stayed unmatched. The CDR3 has 13 amino acids. Germline CDR1 and CDR2: SGHNT and YYREEE (reference sequence).

This rearrangement joins TRBV11-1 to TRBJ2-3; 8 nucleotides agree with TRBD1. The CDR3 has 14 residues. The J segment lost 8 bases and the V segment lost 5 bases, leaving 9 bases of the junction unmatched. The germline V gene has CDR1 SGHAT and CDR2 FQDESV (reference sequence). This CDR3 reads CASSLSRGPRTQYF. Here the CDR3 DNA reads TGTGCCAGCAGCCTGAGCAGGGGGCCCCGTACGCAGTATTTT.

A remark on this clonotype: Mismatch with germline at one junction end may stem from a read error. The chain couples TRBV13 to TRBJ2-3; maybe TRBD1 (6 bases). In germline, CDR1 is PRHDT, CDR2 FYEKMQ (reference sequence). CDR3 length equals 16 residues. The CDR3 reads CASSSGSLARTDTQYF. Here the CDR3 DNA reads TGTGCCAGCAGCTCGGGTTCCCTTGCGAGGACAGATACGCAGTATTTC. Looking up the rest from reference TRBV13 and TRBJ2-3 gives the full variable domain: AAGVIQSPRHLIKEKRETATLKCYPIPRHDTVYWYQQGPGQDPQFLISFYEKMQSDKGSIPDRFSAQQFSDYHSELNMSSLELGDSALYFCASSSGSLARTDTQYFGPGTRLTVL.

For the CDR3, the DNA is TGCGCCAGCAGCGACGAGGGACTAGTGGGAGCAGGGTACGAGCAGTACTTC. Its translation: CASSDEGLVGAGYEQYF. The V call is TRBV5-1, the J call TRBJ2-7, with 8 bases fitting TRBD2. The CDR3 is made up of 17 amino acids. Germline assignment: CDR1 SGHRS and CDR2 YFSETQ. The junction had 16 bases not matched to a gene; V was cut back by 4 bases and J by 4 bases.

In the case of this clonotype: Being one base from a much bigger clone, this may be a read error. The J gene is TRBJ2-7, the V gene TRBV7-9; D ambiguous. The V gene's germline CDR1 is SEHNR and CDR2 FQNEAQ (reference sequence). The CDR3 is 13 residues long. The CDR3 DNA follows: TGTGCCAACAGCTTAAGTCCGTATCCGGAGCAGTACTTC. Amino acid sequence: CANSLSPYPEQYF.

Remarks on this clonotype: Sequence at one end of the junction differs from germline and may be a read error. The J gene is TRBJ2-7, the V gene TRBV11-2; D is perhaps TRBD1 or TRBD2 (5 bases each). This CDR3 has 16 amino acids. CDR1 and CDR2 (germline): SGHAT, FQNNGV. CDR3 region: CASRPSGTPFSYEQYF. The CDR3 DNA sequence: TGCGCCAGCAGGCCCTCCGGGACCCCCTTTAGCTACGAGCAGTACTTC.

This clonotype occurred a few times. The junction does not match germline at one end; this may be a read error. The J gene is TRBJ2-7, the V gene TRBV12-3 or TRBV12-4; 13 bases match TRBD2. CDR3 length: 16 amino acids. CDR3 nucleotide sequence: TGTGCCGGCAGTTCGGCCCGGACTAGCGGGAGCCTCGAGCAGTACTTC. It translates to CAGSSARTSGSLEQYF.

For this clonotype: The CDR3 carries no conserved terminal phenylalanine or tryptophan, so it likely arises from a read error. The V and J genes are TRBV5-4 and TRBJ2-2, with D tentatively TRBD2 (6 bases). Germline V CDR1 and CDR2: SGHNT, YYREEE (reference sequence). V dropped 1 base and J dropped 6 bases, with 19 bases sitting between them. The CDR3 loop spans 17 amino acids. The CDR3 DNA reads TGTGCCAGCAGCTTGAGTATCGGAGGGATGGCACCCGGGGAGCTGTTTTTA. Translating it yields CASSLSIGGMAPGELFL.

Remarks on this clonotype: A much larger clone differs by one base, so this may be a read error. The chain employs TRBV6-5 and TRBJ2-1; 12 positions match TRBD2. V shed 2 bases and J 5 bases; nucleotides not matched to a gene: 4. This CDR3 comprises 16 residues. The germline gives CDR1 MNHEY, CDR2 SVGAGI. CDR3 in amino acids: CASSYTPSGGDNEQFF. CDR3 sequence (DNA): TGTGCCAGCAGTTACACACCTAGCGGGGGGGACAATGAGCAGTTCTTC.

This sequence joins TRBV11-2 and TRBJ2-2, with 10 bases matching TRBD2. From germline, CDR1 is SGHAT and CDR2 FQNNGV. Trimming cost V 3 bases and J 7 bases; bases outside gene matches: 5. The CDR3 has 15 residues. DNA of the CDR3: TGTGCCAGCAGCTTGGTAGCGGGAGGTGTCGGGGAGCTGTTTTTT. It is translated as CASSLVAGGVGELFF.